The 7 T cell receptor beta chains below were found in one sample sequenced in a study of blood T cell repertoires in COVID-19. The repertoire was sequenced with immunoSEQ multiplex PCR; TCRdb's copy has only in-frame clones and lacks some. This table holds under 200,000 clones, around 85% found once. What was sequenced was peripheral blood. Receptors originate from a man in his 60s with acute or convalescent COVID-19.

The rearrangement uses TRBV3-1 (or the pseudogene TRBV3-2) and TRBJ2-1; perhaps TRBD2 as D (5 bases). Per germline, CDR1 LGHDT and CDR2 YNNKEL (reference sequence). Trimming cost V 3 bases and J 2 bases, with 14 bases left between them. The CDR3 extends over 16 amino acids. The CDR3 bases are TGTGCCAGCAGCCACGCCGCGGACTTGACCTACAATGAGCAGTTCTTC. Translating it yields CASSHAADLTYNEQFF.

The chain carries TRBV19 and TRBJ2-2; 12 bases fit TRBD2. The CDR3 consists of 16 residues. Trimming took 7 bases from V and 2 from J; bases not matched to a gene: 5. Germline V gives CDR1 LNHDA, CDR2 SQIVND (reference sequence). CDR3 bases: TGTGCCAGTACGACTAGCGGGAGAGGAAACACCGGGGAGCTGTTTTTT. This codes for CASTTSGRGNTGELFF.

V and J are TRBV30 and TRBJ2-3; the match to TRBD2 covers 7 bases. V lost 4 bases, J lost 0 bases, and 10 bases stayed unmatched. The CDR3 consists of 16 residues. Germline V gives CDR1 GTSNPN, CDR2 SVGIG (reference sequence). CDR3 nucleotides: TGTGCCTGGAAGGGGCGGGAGAGTCCTAGCACAGATACGCAGTATTTT. Its protein is CAWKGRESPSTDTQYF.

The V and J genes are TRBV25-1 and TRBJ1-1, with 8 bases identical to TRBD1. The germline CDR1 and CDR2 sequences are MGHDK and SYGVNS. Trimming removed 3 bases from V and 7 bases from J; junction bases left unmatched: 1. The CDR3 runs to 12 residues. As DNA, the CDR3 is TGTGCCAGCAGTGAGGGACAGGTTGAAGCTTTCTTT. This gives the protein CASSEGQVEAFF.

In nucleotides, the CDR3 is TGTGCCAGCAGCCAAAACAGGAGGGGCACTGAAGCTTTCTTT. Translating gives CASSQNRRGTEAFF. The V and J genes are TRBV3-1 (or the pseudogene TRBV3-2) and TRBJ1-1, with D tentatively TRBD1 (5 bases). The germline gives CDR1 LGHDT, CDR2 YNNKEL (reference sequence). Trimming stripped 2 bases from V and 4 bases from J, with 11 bases between. This CDR3 has 14 amino acids.

The V call is TRBV20-1, the J call TRBJ2-5, with D possibly matching TRBD2 (6 bases). The germline gives CDR1 DFQATT, CDR2 SNEGSKA (reference sequence). V lost 3 bases and J lost 5, with 25 bases in between. This CDR3 is 17 amino acids long. Here the CDR3 DNA reads TGCAGTGCTAGTTTGCTGTCAGCGGGCTCTACGTGGGAGACCCAGTACTTC. The encoded protein is CSASLLSAGSTWETQYF.

This clone is categorized as medium-sized (0.01 to 0.1%). V is TRBV25-1 and J is TRBJ1-5, with D hard to call. Germline values: CDR1 MGHDK, CDR2 SYGVNS. The length of the CDR3 is 17 residues. V dropped 9 bases and J dropped 7 bases, with 28 bases sitting between them. The CDR3 DNA follows: TGTGCCAGTCGCCGAGATTTTTCGGACTTCCAGAGGCAGCCCCAGCATTTT. This sequence encodes CASRRDFSDFQRQPQHF.